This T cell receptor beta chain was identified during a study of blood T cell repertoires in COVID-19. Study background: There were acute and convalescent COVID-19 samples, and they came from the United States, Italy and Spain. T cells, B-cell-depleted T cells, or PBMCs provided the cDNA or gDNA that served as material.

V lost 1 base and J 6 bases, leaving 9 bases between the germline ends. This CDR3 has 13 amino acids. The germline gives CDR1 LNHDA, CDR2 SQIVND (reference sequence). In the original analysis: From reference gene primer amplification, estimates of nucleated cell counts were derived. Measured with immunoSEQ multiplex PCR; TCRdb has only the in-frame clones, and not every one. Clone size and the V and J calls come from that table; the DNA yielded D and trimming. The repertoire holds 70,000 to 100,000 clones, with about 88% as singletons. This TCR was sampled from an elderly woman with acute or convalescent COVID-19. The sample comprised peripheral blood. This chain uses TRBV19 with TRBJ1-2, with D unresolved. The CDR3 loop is CASSIGALNGYTF. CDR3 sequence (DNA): TGTGCCAGTAGTATAGGGGCTTTAAATGGCTACACCTTC.